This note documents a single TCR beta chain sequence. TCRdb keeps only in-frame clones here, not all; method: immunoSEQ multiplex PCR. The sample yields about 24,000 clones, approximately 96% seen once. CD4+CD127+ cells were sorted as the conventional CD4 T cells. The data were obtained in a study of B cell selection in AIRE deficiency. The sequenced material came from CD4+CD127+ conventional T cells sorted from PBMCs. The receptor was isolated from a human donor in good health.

This CDR3 is CASSSGQSGEQYF. The CDR3 coding sequence is TGTGCCAGCAGCTCCGGCCAATCGGGGGAGCAGTACTTC. The gene calls are TRBV11-3 and TRBJ2-7, with D possibly matching TRBD2 (5 bases). The germline V gene has CDR1 SGHNT and CDR2 YENEEA. The CDR3 has 13 amino acids. Deletions cut 4 bases from V and 7 bases from J, with 14 bases between.